These T cell receptor beta chains were read from a single sample in a study of T-cell reconstitution after alpha-beta-depleted transplantation in children. TCRdb redid the calling of the PCR reads with MiXCR, one entry per CDR3 protein. The table shows fewer than 120,000 distinct CDR3 sequences, with 10% occurring only once. Material: PBMCs from the stem cell graft donor, obtained from the stem cell graft. All receptors derive from a human donor who donated a stem cell graft to a child with acute lymphoblastic leukemia. CDR3s include the opening cysteine and the closing phenylalanine or tryptophan. Fields, in order: V gene, CDR3 protein.

V gene: TRBV24-1; CDR3 protein: CATSGTRGAGEQFF
V gene: TRBV29-1; CDR3 protein: CSVDRDQGTSTDTQYF
V gene: TRBV25-1; CDR3 protein: CASSEFVSDRQETQYF
V gene: TRBV7-7; CDR3 protein: CASSLAQGTGGELFF
V gene: TRBV5-1; CDR3 protein: CASSSTSGTRLYNEQFF
V gene: TRBV7-9; CDR3 protein: CASSLAVVSVTEAFF
V gene: TRBV12-3/TRBV12-4; CDR3 protein: CASRFNPTGANGELFF
V gene: TRBV4-3; CDR3 protein: CASSQVQQGRPYEQYF
V gene: TRBV7-9; CDR3 protein: CASSPVREMRENEQFF
V gene: TRBV24-1; CDR3 protein: CATSDRGRVIDEQFF
V gene: TRBV5-1; CDR3 protein: CASSLVPLASQLGGTDTQYF
V gene: TRBV9; CDR3 protein: CASSVDRDLNTEAFF
V gene: TRBV9; CDR3 protein: CASHPTGSTNEKLFF
V gene: TRBV29-1; CDR3 protein: CSVLGRTGKLFF
V gene: TRBV28; CDR3 protein: CASSLAGGSTDTQYF
V gene: TRBV5-1; CDR3 protein: CASTWGQSYEQYF
V gene: TRBV29-1; CDR3 protein: CSAQTGTEQFF
V gene: TRBV29-1; CDR3 protein: CSAERQGNTEAFF
V gene: TRBV28; CDR3 protein: CASSLGGTGASPLHF
V gene: TRBV2; CDR3 protein: CASSEYQQYF
V gene: TRBV12-3/TRBV12-4; CDR3 protein: CASSFRIYRSTDTQYF
V gene: TRBV20-1; CDR3 protein: CSARPRVAKNIQYF
V gene: TRBV12-3/TRBV12-4; CDR3 protein: CASSLHSTGGTEAFF
V gene: TRBV5-4; CDR3 protein: CASSLGGSQGDNEQFF
V gene: TRBV30; CDR3 protein: CAWRRKGLASGELFF
V gene: TRBV4-3; CDR3 protein: CASSHSGNDNTGELFF
V gene: TRBV7-3; CDR3 protein: CASSSRTSGRDNEQFF
V gene: TRBV20-1; CDR3 protein: CSAVLGGSGYTF
V gene: TRBV6-2/TRBV6-3; CDR3 protein: CASSSLGARSSAIQYF
V gene: TRBV5-1; CDR3 protein: CASSLEVGRLPLETQYF
V gene: TRBV27; CDR3 protein: CASSHFPRDKDYEQYF
V gene: TRBV20-1; CDR3 protein: CSARRGTGGYEQYF
V gene: TRBV7-9; CDR3 protein: CASSLGGDTEAFF
V gene: TRBV5-1; CDR3 protein: CASSLSNRDEQYF
V gene: TRBV5-1; CDR3 protein: CASSLAGGNNQPQHF
V gene: TRBV28; CDR3 protein: CASSLWDQSSYEQYF
V gene: TRBV29-1; CDR3 protein: CSASSGSSSYNEQFF
V gene: TRBV7-9; CDR3 protein: CAIPTSGLDEQFF
V gene: TRBV20-1; CDR3 protein: CSAHKREGSHEQYF
V gene: TRBV27; CDR3 protein: CASSSYSPGGMPFYTF
V gene: TRBV5-6; CDR3 protein: CASTLSGERDYILSEQYF